This TCR beta chain originates from a study of neurological immune-mediated disorders. Study conclusions and caveats: Phylogenetic grouping assigned the repertoires of 18 of 34 multiple sclerosis patients to a single cluster of related CDR3 sequences. This cluster may be a repertoire-level signature. Whereas HTLV-1-associated myelopathy showed the most TCR clonal expansion, multiple sclerosis showed the least, with levels below those of healthy controls.

Concerning this clonotype: What it binds is not known.

It was by 5'RACE with 10-nucleotide random UMIs that the cDNA was made. TCRdb re-analysed the 5' RACE reads in MiXCR, keeping a single row per CDR3 protein. The repertoire includes about 120,000 distinct CDR3 sequences, 3% to 3.5% of them detected once, and over 1% sits in the top ten. Unsorted libraries were generated from 2 million PBMCs held at -80 degrees C. Trimming stripped 5 bases from V and 1 base from J, with 13 bases between. Germline V CDR1 and CDR2: SGHAT, FQNNGV. The CDR3 covers 15 residues. This clonotype was obtained from a woman in her twenties or thirties with multiple sclerosis. This chain connects TRBV11-2 to TRBJ2-3; weak D call: TRBD1 (6 bases). The sequenced sample was PBMCs. CDR3 bases: TGTGCCAGCAGCCTCGGGACAACCCGCACAGATACGCAGTATTTT. Its translation: CASSLGTTRTDTQYF.